This paragraph covers one T cell receptor (beta chain) sequence. No antigen is known for it. Trimming took off 4 bases at V and 0 bases at J, with 14 bases between the two ends. Germline CDR1 SGHRS, CDR2 YFSETQ. This CDR3 contains 16 residues. The sample belongs to a study of T cell responses to AZD1222 COVID-19 vaccine. Study-level information: Second-dose schedules of about 4 or about 12 weeks were combined. Study results and limitations: Nearly half of spike-specific TCRs reportedly target variant regions that are unmutated in the B.1.351 and B.1.1.7 variants. The donor cohort was predominantly white British with a female majority, and clonal diversity may have been underestimated. Researchers report vaccine-associated CD4 TCRs spanning spike, with dominance at 160-218 and 743-854.

Profiled with immunoSEQ multiplex PCR; TCRdb holds only in-frame clones, not every one. The sample has roughly 86,000 clones; 80% to 90% are singletons. The sequence was collected from an adult in good health. V gene TRBV5-1 combines with J gene TRBJ2-1; D possibly corresponds to TRBD1 (5 bases). The sample consisted of peripheral blood, taken on day 0 of AZD1222 vaccination. CDR3 bases: TGCGCCAGCAGCCCGGACATGAAGAGCTCCTACAATGAGCAGTTCTTC. It encodes CASSPDMKSSYNEQFF.